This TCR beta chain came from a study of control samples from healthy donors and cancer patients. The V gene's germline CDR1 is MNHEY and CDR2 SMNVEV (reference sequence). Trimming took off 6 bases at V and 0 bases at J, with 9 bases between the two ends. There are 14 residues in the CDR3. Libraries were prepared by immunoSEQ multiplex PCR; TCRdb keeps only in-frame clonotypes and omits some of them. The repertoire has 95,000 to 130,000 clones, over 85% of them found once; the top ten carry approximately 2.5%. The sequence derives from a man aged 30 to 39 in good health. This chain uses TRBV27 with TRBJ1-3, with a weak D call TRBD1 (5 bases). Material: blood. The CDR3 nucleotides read TGTGCCAGCAGAGCAGGGTCCTCTGGAAACACCATATATTTT. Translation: CASRAGSSGNTIYF.